Sequencing of this T cell receptor (beta chain) was carried out in a study of blood T cell repertoires in COVID-19. Study overall: Italy, Spain and the United States were the sources of the convalescent and acute COVID-19 samples. From T cells, B-cell-depleted T cells, or PBMCs came the material, which was cDNA or gDNA.

Study processing details: Amplifying reference gene primers gave estimates of nucleated cell counts. Generated by immunoSEQ multiplex PCR, the TCRdb table keeps only in-frame clones and is missing some. V, J and clone size are those of that table, while D and trimming were read from the DNA. The sample lists about 220,000 clones, approximately 80% seen once, with around 5.5% in the top ten. Germline CDR1 and CDR2: LNHDA and SQIVND (reference sequence). Trimming took 7 bases from V and 0 from J, leaving 16 bases between them. This CDR3 comprises 16 residues. What was sequenced was peripheral blood. The clonotype comes from a woman aged 60-75 years who had recovered from COVID-19. This rearrangement joins TRBV19 to TRBJ1-5; possibly TRBD1 for D (6 bases). CDR3 loop: CASKVQGTYSNQPQHF. The DNA for the CDR3 is TGTGCCAGTAAAGTACAGGGTACGTATAGCAATCAGCCCCAGCATTTT.